The 8 T cell receptor beta chains presented below share a single source sample, sequenced in a study of cytotoxic CD8 clonotypes in ibrutinib-treated CLL. TCRdb keeps only in-frame clones here, not all; method: immunoSEQ multiplex PCR. The sample contains some 130,000 clones, 80% to 90% of which appear only once. Here the sequenced sample was PBMCs, taken after 24 months of ibrutinib treatment. All receptors derive from a human donor with chronic lymphocytic leukemia.

This clone appeared a single time. The chain links TRBV29-1 to TRBJ1-3, with a possible D match to TRBD1 (6 bases). The germline CDR1 and CDR2 sequences are SQVTM and ANQGSEA. Between the trimmed V and J ends, which lost 0 bases and 3 bases, there was a span of 15 bases. The CDR3 spans 16 residues. CDR3 nucleotide sequence: TGCAGCGTTGAAGACCTACAGGGCGGTCTTGGAAACACCATATATTTT. This sequence encodes CSVEDLQGGLGNTIYF.

The chain joins TRBV18 to TRBJ1-2, with a weak D call TRBD1 (5 bases). The CDR3 sequence is 13 residues long. Germline V gene data show CDR1 as KGHSH and CDR2 as LQKENI. Trimming shortened V by 2 bases and J by 8 bases, and 12 bases separated the two germline ends. CDR3 in amino acids: CASSPTDEGGYTF. CDR3 DNA sequence: TGTGCCAGCTCACCAACTGATGAGGGGGGCTACACCTTC.

Only one count was recorded for this clone. This chain uses TRBV9 with TRBJ2-7; 7 positions agree with TRBD1. Germline V CDR1 and CDR2: SGDLS, YYNGEE. The CDR3 sequence is 13 residues long. The J segment lost 6 bases and the V segment lost 3 bases, leaving 6 bases of the junction unmatched. The CDR3 DNA follows: TGTGCCAGCAGCGAGGAACAGGGGAGCGAGCAGTACTTC. As protein: CASSEEQGSEQYF.

This chain uses TRBV6-6 with TRBJ2-7; D is possibly TRBD2 (7 bases). Germline loops: CDR1 MNHNY, CDR2 SVGAGI (reference sequence). V was pared by 2 bases and J by 2 bases, with 13 bases between. CDR3 length equals 15 residues. CDR3 DNA sequence: TGTGCCAGCAGTTACCAACCCGGGGGGCCCTACGAGCAGTACTTC. As protein: CASSYQPGGPYEQYF.

The chain employs TRBV7-8 and TRBJ2-5; TRBD2 matches 10 bases. This CDR3 has 15 amino acids. With V trimmed by 5 bases and J by 3 bases, 6 bases remained unmatched. Germline V CDR1 and CDR2: SGHVS, FQNEAQ. As DNA, the CDR3 is TGTGCCAGCAGCGAAGGGACTAGCGAAAAAGAGACCCAGTACTTC. Its translation: CASSEGTSEKETQYF.

This clone has only one observation. The V call is TRBV5-1, the J call TRBJ2-1, with D possibly being TRBD1 (7 bases). Germline V gene lookup returns CDR1 SGHRS and CDR2 YFSETQ. V lost 4 bases, J lost 4 bases, and 15 bases lay in between. The CDR3 extends over 15 amino acids. CDR3 residues: CASSPGGTAYNEQFF. CDR3 in DNA: TGCGCCAGCAGCCCTGGGGGGACAGCGTACAATGAGCAGTTCTTC.

The V gene is TRBV4-3, the J gene TRBJ1-3, with D tentatively TRBD1 (6 bases). Germline CDR1 and CDR2: LGHNA and YSLEER. Trimming cost V 1 base and J 1 base, with 8 bases left between them. The CDR3 has 15 residues. CDR3 DNA: TGCGCCAGCAGCCAAGGCCAGGGGTCTGGAAACACCATATATTTT. It is translated as CASSQGQGSGNTIYF.

V is TRBV4-1 and J is TRBJ1-4, with D uncertain. Per germline, CDR1 MGHRA and CDR2 YSYEKL. The CDR3 has 13 amino acids. Trimming stripped 4 bases from V and 4 bases from J, with 7 bases between. The CDR3 DNA sequence: TGCGCCAGCAGCCTCACCGGTAATGAAAAACTGTTTTTT. Translated: CASSLTGNEKLFF.